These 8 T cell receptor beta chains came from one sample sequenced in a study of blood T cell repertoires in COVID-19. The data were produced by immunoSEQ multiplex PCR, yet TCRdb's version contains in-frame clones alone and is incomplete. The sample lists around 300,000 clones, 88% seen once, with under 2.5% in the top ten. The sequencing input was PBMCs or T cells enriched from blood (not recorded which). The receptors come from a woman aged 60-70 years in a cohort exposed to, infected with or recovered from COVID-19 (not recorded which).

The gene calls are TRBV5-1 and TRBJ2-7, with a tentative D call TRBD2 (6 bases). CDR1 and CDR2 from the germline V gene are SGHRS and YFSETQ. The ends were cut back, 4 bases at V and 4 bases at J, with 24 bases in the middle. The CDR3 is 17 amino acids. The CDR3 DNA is TGCGCCAGCAGCCTCTCAGGATCCGGGACTCCCGGATACGAGCAGTACTTC. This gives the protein CASSLSGSGTPGYEQYF.

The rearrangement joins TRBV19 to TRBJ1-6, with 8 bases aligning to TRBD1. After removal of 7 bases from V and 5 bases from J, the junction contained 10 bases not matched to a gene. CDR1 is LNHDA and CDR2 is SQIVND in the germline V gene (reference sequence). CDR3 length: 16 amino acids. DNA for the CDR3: TGTGCCAGTACCCCCACGGACAGGGTGAATAATTCACCCCTCCACTTT. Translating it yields CASTPTDRVNNSPLHF.

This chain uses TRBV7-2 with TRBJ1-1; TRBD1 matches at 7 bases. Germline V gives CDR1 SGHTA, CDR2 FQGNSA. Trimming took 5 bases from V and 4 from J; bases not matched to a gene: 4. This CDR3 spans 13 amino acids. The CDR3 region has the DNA TGTGCCAGCAGCGGTCGACAGGGCACTGAAGCTTTCTTT. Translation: CASSGRQGTEAFF.

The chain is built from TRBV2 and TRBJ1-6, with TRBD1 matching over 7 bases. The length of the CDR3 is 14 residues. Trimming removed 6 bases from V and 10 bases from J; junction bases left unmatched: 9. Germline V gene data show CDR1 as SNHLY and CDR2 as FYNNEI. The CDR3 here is CASSRQGIGSPLHF. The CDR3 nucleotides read TGTGCCAGCAGCAGACAGGGCATCGGATCACCCCTCCACTTT.

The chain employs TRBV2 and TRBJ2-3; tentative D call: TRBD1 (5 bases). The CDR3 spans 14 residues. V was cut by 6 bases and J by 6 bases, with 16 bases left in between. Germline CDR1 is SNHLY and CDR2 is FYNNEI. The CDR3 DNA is TGTGCCAGCAGACCCAGGGTTTTGGTGGATACGCAGTATTTT. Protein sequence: CASRPRVLVDTQYF.

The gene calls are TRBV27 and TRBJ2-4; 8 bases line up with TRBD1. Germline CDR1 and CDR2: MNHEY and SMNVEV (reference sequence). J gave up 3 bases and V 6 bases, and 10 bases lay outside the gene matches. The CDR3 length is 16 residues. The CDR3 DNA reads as TGTGCCAGCAGCGACAGGGGATCCCCTTACAAAAACATTCAGTACTTC. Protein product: CASSDRGSPYKNIQYF.

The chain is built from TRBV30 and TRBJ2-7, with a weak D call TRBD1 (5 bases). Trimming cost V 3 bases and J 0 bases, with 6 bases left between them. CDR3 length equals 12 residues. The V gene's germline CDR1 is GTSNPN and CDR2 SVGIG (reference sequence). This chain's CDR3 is CAWRTASYEQYF. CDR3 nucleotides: TGTGCCTGGAGGACAGCCTCCTACGAGCAGTACTTC.

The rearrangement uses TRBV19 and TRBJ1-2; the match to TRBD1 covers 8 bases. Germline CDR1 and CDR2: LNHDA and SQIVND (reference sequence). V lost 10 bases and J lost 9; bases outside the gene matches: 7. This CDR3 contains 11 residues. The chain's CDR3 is CATDRDRRYTF. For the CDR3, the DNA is TGTGCCACGGACAGGGATAGGCGCTACACCTTC.